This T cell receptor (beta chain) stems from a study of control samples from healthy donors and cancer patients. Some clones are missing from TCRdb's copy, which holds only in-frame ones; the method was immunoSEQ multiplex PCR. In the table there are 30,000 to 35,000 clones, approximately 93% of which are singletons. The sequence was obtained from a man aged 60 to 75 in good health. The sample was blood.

The CDR3 DNA is TGCGCCAGCAGCCAAGGGCCAGCCATGGGCAGCACAGATACGCAGTATTTT. Translated, it gives CASSQGPAMGSTDTQYF. The J gene is TRBJ2-3, the V gene TRBV4-1, with unresolved D. This CDR3 is built from 17 residues. Trimming removed 1 base from V and 0 bases from J, with 14 bases in between. The germline V gene encodes CDR1 MGHRA and CDR2 YSYEKL.